The clone carrying this T cell receptor (beta chain) was found once. Here immunoSEQ multiplex PCR was the method, and the copy in TCRdb shows in-frame clones only, minus some. The data show 75,000 to 100,000 clones, about nine tenths seen once. Per the germline V gene, CDR1 is SEHNR and CDR2 is FQNEAQ (reference sequence). This CDR3 is built from 13 residues. V was trimmed by 7 bases and J by 6 bases, leaving 13 bases between them. These data come from a study of technical replicates of blood from a handful of donors. The chain uses TRBV7-9 and TRBJ2-1, with D unclear. The specimen was T cells isolated from PBMCs. The sequence was obtained from a human donor in good health. CDR3 sequence: CASNTNPGNEQFF. Here the CDR3 DNA reads TGTGCCAGCAATACCAACCCGGGCAATGAGCAGTTCTTC.